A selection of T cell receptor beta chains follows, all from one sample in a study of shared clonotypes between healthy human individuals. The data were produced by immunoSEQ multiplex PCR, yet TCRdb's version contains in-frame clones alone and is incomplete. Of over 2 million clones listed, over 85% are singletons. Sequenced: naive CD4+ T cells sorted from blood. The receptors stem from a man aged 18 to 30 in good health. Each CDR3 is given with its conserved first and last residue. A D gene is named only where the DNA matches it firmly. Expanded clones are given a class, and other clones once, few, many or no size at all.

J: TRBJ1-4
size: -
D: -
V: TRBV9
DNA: TGTGCCAGCAGCGTAGTAGGTTCAACTAATGAAAAACTGTTTTTT
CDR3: CASSVVGSTNEKLFF

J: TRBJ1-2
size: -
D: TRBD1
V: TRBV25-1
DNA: TGTGCCAGCAGTGAACCCCCCGGGACAGGGGGCGCCGGCTATGGCTACACCTTC
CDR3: CASSEPPGTGGAGYGYTF

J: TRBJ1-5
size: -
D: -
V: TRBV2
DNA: TGTGCCAGCAGTTCCCTTAGCAATCAGCCCCAGCATTTT
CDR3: CASSSLSNQPQHF

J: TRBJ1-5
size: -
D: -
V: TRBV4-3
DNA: TGCGCCAGCAGCCAAGAAACCAATCAGCCCCAGCATTTT
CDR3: CASSQETNQPQHF

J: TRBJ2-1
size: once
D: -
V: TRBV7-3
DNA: TGTGCCAGCAGCTTAATTTGGGGGGCCAATGAGCAGTTCTTC
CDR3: CASSLIWGANEQFF

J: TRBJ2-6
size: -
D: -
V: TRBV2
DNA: TGTGCCAGCAGTGTGAGGAACAGGCGAGTGGGCCTGGAATCCGGGGCCAACGTCCTGACTTTC
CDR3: CASSVRNRRVGLESGANVLTF

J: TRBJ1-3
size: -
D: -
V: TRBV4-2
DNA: TGTGCCAGCAGCCAAGCCCCCGAGGGTATAGCTGGAAACACCATATATTTT
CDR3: CASSQAPEGIAGNTIYF

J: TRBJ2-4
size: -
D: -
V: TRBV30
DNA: TGTGCCTGGAGTGTATCGGATGGGTCAGGCATTCAGTACTTC
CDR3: CAWSVSDGSGIQYF

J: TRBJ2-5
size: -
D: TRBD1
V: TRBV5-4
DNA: TGTGCCAGCAGCTCAGTGGACAGGGCGGAGACCCAGTACTTC
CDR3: CASSSVDRAETQYF

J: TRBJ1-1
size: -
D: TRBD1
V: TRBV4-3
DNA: TGCGCCAGCAGCCAGGCAGGGGGTAACACTGAAGCTTTCTTT
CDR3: CASSQAGGNTEAFF

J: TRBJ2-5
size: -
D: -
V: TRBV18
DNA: TGTGCCAGCTCAGAATTAGAAGAGACCCAGTACTTC
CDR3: CASSELEETQYF

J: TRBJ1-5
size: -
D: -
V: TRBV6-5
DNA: TGTGCCAGCAGAGCGGGAGGTCATCAGCCCCAGCATTTT
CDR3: CASRAGGHQPQHF

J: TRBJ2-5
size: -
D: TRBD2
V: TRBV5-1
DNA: TGCGCCAGCAGCTTGACTAGCGGGGTATGGGAGACCCAGTACTTC
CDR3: CASSLTSGVWETQYF

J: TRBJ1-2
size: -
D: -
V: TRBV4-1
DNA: TGCGCCAGCAGCCAAGACTTTCTGACAACAAACTATGGCTACACCTTC
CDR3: CASSQDFLTTNYGYTF

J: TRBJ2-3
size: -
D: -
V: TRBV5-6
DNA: TGTGCCAGCAGCTTGCCCGCCACACTGGCGGATACGCAGTATTTT
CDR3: CASSLPATLADTQYF

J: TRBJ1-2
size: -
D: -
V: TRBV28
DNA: TGTGCCAGCAGTTTTAACAGGGTGGTCTATGGCTACACCTTC
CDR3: CASSFNRVVYGYTF

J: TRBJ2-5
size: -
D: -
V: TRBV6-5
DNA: TGTGCCAGCAGCCGGGACAGCACGGGAGAGTACTTC
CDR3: CASSRDSTGEYF

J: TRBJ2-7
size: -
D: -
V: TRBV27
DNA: TGTGCCAGCAGTTCGGCGACAGGCGCCCAATGGTACGAGCAGTACTTC
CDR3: CASSSATGAQWYEQYF

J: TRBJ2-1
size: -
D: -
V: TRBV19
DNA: TGTGCCAGTAGTACAAGGACAGATGAGCAGTTCTTC
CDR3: CASSTRTDEQFF

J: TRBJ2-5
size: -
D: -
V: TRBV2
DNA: TGTGCCAGCATCGGGACGGCCCAGCCCGGGGCCCAGTACTTC
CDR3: CASIGTAQPGAQYF

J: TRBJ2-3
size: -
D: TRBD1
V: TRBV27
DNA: TGTGCCAGCAGGATTCAGGGGGCCACAGATACGCAGTATTTT
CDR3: CASRIQGATDTQYF

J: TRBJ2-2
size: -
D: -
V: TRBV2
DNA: TGTGCCAGCAGGGGACGGAGAAACACCGGGGAGCTGTTTTTT
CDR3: CASRGRRNTGELFF

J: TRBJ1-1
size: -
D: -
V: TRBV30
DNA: TGTGCCAACACTCGGGGGAACACTGAAGCTTTCTTT
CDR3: CANTRGNTEAFF

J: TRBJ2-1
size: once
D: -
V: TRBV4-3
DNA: TGCGCCAGCAGCCAAGAGTACAGGGTAAGCTACAATGAGCAGTTCTTC
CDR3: CASSQEYRVSYNEQFF